This T cell receptor (beta chain) emerged from a study of T cells in tuberculosis. Study overall: CD1B tetramers identified T cells specific for mycobacterial lipid GMM.

Thawed, overnight-rested PBMC were stained with GMM-loaded CD1B tetramer, viability dye and anti-CD3, then sorted. C32 glucose monomycolate from Rhodococcus equi was loaded onto the CD1B tetramers. CDR1 and CDR2 from the germline V gene are MRHNA and SNTAGT. The CDR3 covers 14 residues. The trim removed 3 bases at V and 6 bases at J, leaving 3 bases unmatched. Chain pairing is unknown; alpha and beta were sequenced separately. Assay used: immunoSEQ multiplex PCR; TCRdb lists only in-frame clones, some missing. The sample carries about 58,000 clones, roughly 90% recorded once. This rearrangement joins TRBV6-4 to TRBJ1-5; 9 bases line up with TRBD1. Material for sequencing was CD1b-GMM tetramer-negative cells sorted from PBMCs. The origin of this receptor is an adult woman with latent tuberculosis. The CDR3 nucleotides are TGTGCCAGCAGTGAAACAGGGGGCGGTCAGCCCCAGCATTTT. Amino acids: CASSETGGGQPQHF.